A single sample gave rise to the 18 T cell receptor beta chains below, sequenced in a study of CXCR3-negative and CXCR3-positive naive CD8 T cells. With UMI labels, 5' RACE was used to prepare the TRB cDNA libraries. After re-calling the 5' RACE reads, TCRdb lists one entry per CDR3 protein, DNA absent. The sample yields 90,000 to 95,000 distinct CDR3 sequences, of which the top ten take up approximately 1.7%. The sequencing input was naive CXCR3- CD8+ T cells from blood. Subset described: CD45RO-CCR7+CD27+CD95- naive CD8+ T cells lacking CXCR3 (TNR3-). The receptors stem from a human donor in good health. Some clones in this sample may be carry-over from other donors' samples.

The V and J genes are TRBV4-2 and TRBJ2-7; the D gene TCRdb calls, TRBD2, cannot be checked with no DNA. Germline CDR1 reads LGHNA; CDR2 reads YNFKEQ. The CDR3 runs 16 residues. The CDR3 protein is CASSQEASGASYEQYF.

The rearrangement joins TRBV7-9 to TRBJ1-4. Per germline, CDR1 SEHNR and CDR2 FQNEAQ (reference sequence). This CDR3 is built from 17 residues. CDR3 in amino acids: CASSSLRITEDNEKLFF.

The rearrangement links TRBV10-1 to TRBJ1-4; as DNA is missing, the TRBD1 call by TCRdb cannot be tested. Germline V gene lookup returns CDR1 WNHNN and CDR2 SYGVQD (reference sequence). The CDR3 loop spans 19 amino acids. CDR3 protein: CASSVPGQGFRSSHEKLFF.

The V and J genes are TRBV12-3 or TRBV12-4 and TRBJ1-2; the D call from TCRdb, TRBD1, cannot be confirmed without DNA. This CDR3 is 14 amino acids long. The CDR3 protein is CASSFFPENYGYTF.

V gene TRBV7-6 combines with J gene TRBJ1-1. There are 13 residues in the CDR3. Germline V CDR1 and CDR2: SGHVS, FNYEAQ. The CDR3 region is CASSLQPDTEAFF.

The CDR3 is CASSQEPASGRYSYEQYF. The rearrangement uses TRBV14 and TRBJ2-7; the TCRdb D gene call, TRBD2, has no DNA to confirm it. The V gene's germline CDR1 is SGHDN and CDR2 FVKESK. The CDR3 has 18 amino acids.

Here the CDR3 reads CASSQGGARNEQFF. The V gene is TRBV4-3, the J gene TRBJ2-1; TCRdb outputs TRBD1, but without DNA this stays unchecked. The germline CDR1 and CDR2 sequences are LGHNA and YSLEER. This CDR3 comprises 14 residues.

V and J are TRBV6-1 and TRBJ2-1; the TCRdb D gene call, TRBD1, has no DNA to confirm it. The CDR3 is 15 amino acids. Germline loops: CDR1 MNHNS, CDR2 SASEGT. This chain's CDR3 is CASSATGRFDNEQFF.

The rearrangement joins TRBV7-9 to TRBJ1-2; absent DNA, TCRdb's TRBD1 call cannot be checked. Germline V gene data show CDR1 as SEHNR and CDR2 as FQNEAQ (reference sequence). This CDR3 spans 14 amino acids. The CDR3 spells CASSSDMSNYGYTF.

The gene calls are TRBV28 and TRBJ2-5. The germline gives CDR1 MDHEN, CDR2 SYDVKM. The CDR3 is 11 amino acids. CDR3 sequence reads: CASSFSETQYF.

The chain carries TRBV7-9 and TRBJ1-2. This CDR3 has 12 residues. CDR1 is SEHNR, CDR2 FQNEAQ, per germline (reference sequence). CDR3 amino acids: CASSLDSDGYTF. The variable domain in full, completed from reference TRBV7-9 and TRBJ1-2, reads DTGVSQNPRHKITKRGQNVTFRCDPISEHNRLYWYRQTLGQGPEFLTYFQNEAQLEKSRLLSDRFSAERPKGSFSTLEIQRTEQGDSAMYLCASSLDSDGYTFGSGTRLTVV.

This chain links TRBV15 with TRBJ2-3; as DNA is missing, the TRBD2 call by TCRdb cannot be tested. The CDR3 consists of 15 residues. CDR1 is LNHNV and CDR2 is YYDKDF in the germline V gene (reference sequence). The CDR3 here is CATSFRDSFTDTQYF. Looking up the rest from reference TRBV15 and TRBJ2-3 gives the full variable domain: DAMVIQNPRYQVTQFGKPVTLSCSQTLNHNVMYWYQQKSSQAPKLLFHYYDKDFNNEADTPDNFQSRRPNTSFCFLDIRSPGLGDTAMYLCATSFRDSFTDTQYFGPGTRLTVL.

The chain couples TRBV11-3 to TRBJ2-7; checking the TCRdb D call of TRBD1 is not possible without DNA. Germline assignment: CDR1 SGHNT and CDR2 YENEEA. The CDR3 loop spans 18 amino acids. The CDR3 here is CASSSRTAQGGLSYEQYF. Full variable domain (outside the CDR3, taken from reference TRBV11-3 and TRBJ2-7): EAGVVQSPRYKIIEKKQPVAFWCNPISGHNTLYWYLQNLGQGPELLIRYENEEAVDDSQLPKDRFSAERLKGVDSTLKIQPAELGDSAVYLCASSSRTAQGGLSYEQYFGPGTRLTVT.

This CDR3 reads CASSPPRTVQETQYF. V and J are TRBV12-3 or TRBV12-4 and TRBJ2-5; absent DNA, TCRdb's TRBD1 call cannot be checked. The CDR3 runs to 15 residues.

This chain connects TRBV15 to TRBJ2-1. This CDR3 is 13 amino acids long. Germline lookup yields CDR1 LNHNV and CDR2 YYDKDF (reference sequence). This CDR3 is CATSEGFYDEQFF.

This chain links TRBV29-1 with TRBJ2-5. CDR1 is SQVTM and CDR2 is ANQGSEA in the germline V gene. The CDR3 is 14 residues long. CDR3 in amino acids: CSVEDMPRGETQYF.

The chain uses TRBV28 and TRBJ2-7; TCRdb designates TRBD1, a call that cannot be tested without DNA. From germline, CDR1 is MDHEN and CDR2 SYDVKM. This CDR3 region has 14 residues. CDR3 protein: CASSLQGHCYEQYF.

This chain connects TRBV29-1 to TRBJ2-7. Germline CDR1 SQVTM, CDR2 ANQGSEA. This CDR3 has 13 residues. The CDR3 sequence is CSVATGFSYEQYF.